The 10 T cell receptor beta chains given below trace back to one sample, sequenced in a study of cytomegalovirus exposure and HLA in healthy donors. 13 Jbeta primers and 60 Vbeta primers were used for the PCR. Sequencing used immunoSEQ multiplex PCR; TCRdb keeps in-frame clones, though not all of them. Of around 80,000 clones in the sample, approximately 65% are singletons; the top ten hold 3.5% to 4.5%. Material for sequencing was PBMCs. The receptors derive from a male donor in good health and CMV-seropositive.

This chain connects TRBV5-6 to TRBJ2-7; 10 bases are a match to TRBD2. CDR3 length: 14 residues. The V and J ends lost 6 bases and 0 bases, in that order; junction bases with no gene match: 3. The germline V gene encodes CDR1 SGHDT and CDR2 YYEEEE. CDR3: CASKTSGASYEQYF. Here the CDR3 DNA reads TGTGCCAGCAAAACTAGCGGGGCCTCCTACGAGCAGTACTTC.

The CDR3 DNA follows: TGTGCCAGCAGCTTAAATATGGGGAGGGGGGTAAGGGTTAATGAGCAGTTCTTC. It yields the protein CASSLNMGRGVRVNEQFF. V gene TRBV7-9 combines with J gene TRBJ2-1; D perhaps matches TRBD2 (7 bases). Germline values: CDR1 SEHNR, CDR2 FQNEAQ (reference sequence). Trimming shortened V by 2 bases and J by 7 bases, and 24 bases separated the two germline ends. The CDR3 runs to 18 residues.

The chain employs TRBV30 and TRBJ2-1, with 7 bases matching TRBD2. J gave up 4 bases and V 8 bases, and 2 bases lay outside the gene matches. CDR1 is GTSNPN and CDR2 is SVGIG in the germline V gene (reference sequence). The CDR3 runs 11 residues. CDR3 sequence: CAGTTYNEQFF. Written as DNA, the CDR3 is TGTGCCGGGACTACTTACAATGAGCAGTTCTTC.

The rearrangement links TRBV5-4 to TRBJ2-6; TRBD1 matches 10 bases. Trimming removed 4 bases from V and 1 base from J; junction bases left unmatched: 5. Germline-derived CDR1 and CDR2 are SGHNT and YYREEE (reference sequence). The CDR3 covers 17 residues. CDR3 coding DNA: TGTGCCAGCAGCCCCGGGACAGGGGCTTCTGGGGCCAACGTCCTGACTTTC. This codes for CASSPGTGASGANVLTF.

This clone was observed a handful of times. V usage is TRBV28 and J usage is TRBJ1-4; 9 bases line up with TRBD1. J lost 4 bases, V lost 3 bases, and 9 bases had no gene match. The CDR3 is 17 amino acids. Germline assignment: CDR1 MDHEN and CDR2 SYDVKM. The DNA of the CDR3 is TGTGCCAGCAGTTTGAGAGGGACAGGGAACAATAATGAAAAACTGTTTTTT. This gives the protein CASSLRGTGNNNEKLFF.

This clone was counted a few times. The CDR3 nucleotides are TGTGCCAGCAGCTTACAGGTTAGGGCCAACGTCCTGACTTTC. It yields the protein CASSLQVRANVLTF. The rearrangement links TRBV7-9 to TRBJ2-6, with D uncertain. This CDR3 is 14 amino acids long. Trimming cost V 2 bases and J 5 bases, with 7 bases left between them. Germline assignment: CDR1 SEHNR and CDR2 FQNEAQ (reference sequence).

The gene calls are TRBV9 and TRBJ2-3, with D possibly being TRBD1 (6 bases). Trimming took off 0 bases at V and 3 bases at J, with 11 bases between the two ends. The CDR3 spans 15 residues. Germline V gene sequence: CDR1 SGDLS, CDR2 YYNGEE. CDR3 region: CASSVETGWTDTQYF. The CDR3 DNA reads TGTGCCAGCAGCGTAGAAACAGGGTGGACAGATACGCAGTATTTT.

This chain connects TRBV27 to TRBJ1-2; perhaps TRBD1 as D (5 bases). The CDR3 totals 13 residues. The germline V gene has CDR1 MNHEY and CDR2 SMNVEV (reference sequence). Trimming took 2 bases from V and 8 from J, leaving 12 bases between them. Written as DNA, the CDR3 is TGTGCCAGCAGTTTAGGCCAGGGCGGAGGCTACACCTTC. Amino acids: CASSLGQGGGYTF.

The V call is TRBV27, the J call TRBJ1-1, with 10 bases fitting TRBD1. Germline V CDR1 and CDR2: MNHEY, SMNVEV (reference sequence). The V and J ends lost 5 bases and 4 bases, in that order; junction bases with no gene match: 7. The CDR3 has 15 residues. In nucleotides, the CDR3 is TGTGCCAGCAGTCCACTAGGACAGGGGGGCACTGAAGCTTTCTTT. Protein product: CASSPLGQGGTEAFF.

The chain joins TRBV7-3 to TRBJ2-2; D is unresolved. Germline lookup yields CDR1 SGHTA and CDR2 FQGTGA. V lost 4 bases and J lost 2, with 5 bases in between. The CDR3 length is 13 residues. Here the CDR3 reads CASSSPNTGELFF. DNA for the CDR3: TGTGCCAGCAGCTCCCCAAACACCGGGGAGCTGTTTTTT.